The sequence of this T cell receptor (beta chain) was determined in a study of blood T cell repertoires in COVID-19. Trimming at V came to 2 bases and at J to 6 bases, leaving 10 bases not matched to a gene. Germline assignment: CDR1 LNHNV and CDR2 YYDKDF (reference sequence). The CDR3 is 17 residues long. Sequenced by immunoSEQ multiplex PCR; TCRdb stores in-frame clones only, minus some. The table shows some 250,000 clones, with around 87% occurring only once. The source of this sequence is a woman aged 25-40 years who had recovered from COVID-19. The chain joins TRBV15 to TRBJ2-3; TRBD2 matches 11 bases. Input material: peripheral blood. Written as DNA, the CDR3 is TGTGCCACCAGCAGAAACCGATTAGCGGGGGGGCCGGATACGCAGTATTTT. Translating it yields CATSRNRLAGGPDTQYF.